Below, 11 T cell receptor beta chains from the same sample are listed, as sequenced in a study of breast tumors, draining lymph nodes, adjacent tissues. TCRdb passed the multiplex PCR reads through MiXCR, listing each CDR3 protein once. The sample yields 180,000 or so distinct CDR3 sequences, 33% seen once. Samples came from axillary lymph nodes draining the breast cancer. Sample: axillary lymph node tissue. These receptor sequences come from a female donor with breast cancer. Some clones in this sample may be carry-over from other donors' samples.

This clonotype occurred once. The rearrangement joins TRBV7-2 to TRBJ1-1; TRBD1 agrees at 11 bases. The V gene's germline CDR1 is SGHTA and CDR2 FQGNSA. Trimming at V came to 5 bases and at J to 6 bases, leaving 8 bases not matched to a gene. This CDR3 region has 15 residues. CDR3 nucleotide sequence: TGTGCCAGCAGCGCTAGGACAGGGGGCTGGCCTGAAGCTTTCTTT. Residues: CASSARTGGWPEAFF.

This clonotype was detected ten times or more. The V and J genes are TRBV7-9 and TRBJ2-7, with D unclear. There are 12 residues in the CDR3. Between the trimmed V and J ends, which lost 4 bases and 6 bases, there was a span of 10 bases. Germline loops: CDR1 SEHNR, CDR2 FQNEAQ (reference sequence). The CDR3 DNA is TGTGCCAGCAGCTCAAGGGTGGGCGAGCAGTACTTC. Its translation is CASSSRVGEQYF.

Details on this clonotype: One base away lies a much larger clone, so this may be a sequencing read error. This rearrangement joins TRBV28 to TRBJ1-3; weak D call: TRBD1 (6 bases). CDR1 and CDR2 (germline): MDHEN, SYDVKM. V was trimmed by 4 bases and J by 4 bases, leaving 11 bases between them. This CDR3 has 14 residues. This CDR3 is CASSSGAQGNTIYF. The CDR3 DNA follows: TGTGCCAGCAGTTCAGGGGCACAAGGAAACACCATATATTTT. Together with reference TRBV28 and TRBJ1-3, the CDR3 gives the full variable domain: DVKVTQSSRYLVKRTGEKVFLECVQDMDHENMFWYRQDPGLGLRLIYFSYDVKMKEKGDIPEGYSVSREKKERFSLILESASTNQTSMYLCASSSGAQGNTIYFGEGSWLTVV.

This clonotype has more than one count but fewer than ten. A much larger clone differs from this one at a single base, so this may be a read error. The chain is built from TRBV6-5 and TRBJ1-2; D not resolved. The CDR3 consists of 14 residues. Germline assignment: CDR1 MNHEY and CDR2 SVGAGI. Between the trimmed V and J ends, which lost 5 bases and 2 bases, there was a span of 12 bases. CDR3 bases: TGTGCCAGCAGTCACTTGGGCTCCAACTATGGCTACACCTTC. Encoded protein: CASSHLGSNYGYTF.

This clonotype was seen many times. The chain couples TRBV27 to TRBJ1-2; D possibly corresponds to TRBD1 (5 bases). Trimming stripped 2 bases from V and 6 bases from J, with 13 bases between. CDR1 and CDR2 from the germline V gene are MNHEY and SMNVEV (reference sequence). The CDR3 totals 14 residues. The CDR3: CASSLGQGWDGYTF. The CDR3 nucleotides read TGTGCCAGCAGTTTAGGGCAGGGTTGGGATGGCTACACCTTC.

This clonotype was picked up one time. It may be a read error: a sequence one base away is much more abundant. The chain couples TRBV28 to TRBJ2-7; TRBD2 matches 9 bases. The CDR3 contains 15 residues. The V gene's germline CDR1 is MDHEN and CDR2 SYDVKM. With 5 bases clipped from V and 0 bases from J, the junction kept 5 bases outside the gene matches. The CDR3 DNA sequence: TGTGCCAGCAGTATTAGCGGGAGCAGCTCCTACGAGCAGTACTTC. This translates into CASSISGSSSYEQYF.

This clonotype was picked up many times. This chain uses TRBV15 with TRBJ2-1; 8 nucleotides agree with TRBD2. The CDR3 runs to 15 residues. J gave up 0 bases and V 9 bases, and 7 bases lay outside the gene matches. From germline, CDR1 is LNHNV and CDR2 YYDKDF (reference sequence). CDR3 coding DNA: TGTGCCACTCCCGGCGGGAGGAGCTCCTACAATGAGCAGTTCTTC. As protein: CATPGGRSSYNEQFF. The whole variable domain, filled in from reference TRBV15 and TRBJ2-1, reads DAMVIQNPRYQVTQFGKPVTLSCSQTLNHNVMYWYQQKSSQAPKLLFHYYDKDFNNEADTPDNFQSRRPNTSFCFLDIRSPGLGDTAMYLCATPGGRSSYNEQFFGPGTRLTVL.

Many counts were recorded for this clonotype. This chain links TRBV19 with TRBJ1-5; D not certain. Trimming took 2 bases from V and 2 from J, leaving 10 bases between them. Germline CDR1 is LNHDA and CDR2 is SQIVND (reference sequence). CDR3 length: 15 amino acids. The CDR3, as DNA: TGTGCCAGTAGTATAAGACCCATTGGCAATCAGCCCCAGCATTTT. Translated, it gives CASSIRPIGNQPQHF.

This clonotype was seen many times. V gene TRBV19 combines with J gene TRBJ1-5; TRBD1 agrees at 7 bases. The J segment lost 4 bases and the V segment lost 5 bases, leaving 8 bases of the junction unmatched. The germline V gene encodes CDR1 LNHDA and CDR2 SQIVND (reference sequence). The CDR3 is made up of 15 amino acids. For the CDR3, the DNA is TGTGCCAGTAGTTCGGCCGCACAGGGGAATCAGCCCCAGCATTTT. Translated, it gives CASSSAAQGNQPQHF. Looking up the rest from reference TRBV19 and TRBJ1-5 gives the full variable domain: DGGITQSPKYLFRKEGQNVTLSCEQNLNHDAMYWYRQDPGQGLRLIYYSQIVNDFQKGDIAEGYSVSREKKESFPLTVTSAQKNPTAFYLCASSSAAQGNQPQHFGDGTRLSIL.

This clonotype was recorded at least ten times. This chain links TRBV7-6 with TRBJ1-4; D is unclear. The CDR3 length is 14 residues. Per germline, CDR1 SGHVS and CDR2 FNYEAQ. V was cut by 1 base and J by 3 bases, with 6 bases left in between. The CDR3 sequence is CASSLGGANEKLFF. In nucleotides, the CDR3 is TGTGCCAGCAGCTTAGGGGGAGCTAATGAAAAACTGTTTTTT. Combining the CDR3 with reference TRBV7-6 and TRBJ1-4 gives the whole variable domain GAGVSQSPRYKVTKRGQDVALRCDPISGHVSLYWYRQALGQGPEFLTYFNYEAQQDKSGLPNDRFSAERPEGSISTLTIQRTEQRDSAMYRCASSLGGANEKLFFGSGTQLSVL.

This clonotype was seen many times. The DNA of the CDR3 is TGTGCCAGCAGTAAACAGGTTACTACAATCAATGAGCAGTTCTTC. Translation: CASSKQVTTINEQFF. The chain is built from TRBV6-5 and TRBJ2-1; D might be TRBD1 (5 bases). The CDR3 is 15 residues long. Trimming removed 5 bases at V and 6 bases at J, with 17 bases between. Per germline, CDR1 MNHEY and CDR2 SVGAGI.